This passage covers 28 T cell receptor beta chains from one sample sequenced in a study of PD-1 blockade in classical Hodgkin lymphoma (dated by TCRdb to 2018 to 2020). Read against the paper, the sample's time point label means: cycle 1 day 1 (C1D1), immediately before nivolumab initiation. Every trial patient had relapsed after autologous stem cell transplantation, and cohorts A, B and C differed in prior brentuximab vedotin exposure. Library creation used the immunoSEQ multiplex PCR assay. TCRdb holds this immuneACCESS table with in-frame rearrangements only. Some clones are missing; in checked studies, unresolved V genes explain under half, and the rest has no known cause. This sample comprises some 100,000 clones, approximately 92% of them detected only once. Roughly 3% of the sample is in the top ten clones. Sequenced material: peripheral blood mononuclear cells (PBMCs), taken at baseline. Receptors originate from a human donor with classical Hodgkin lymphoma.

The V gene is TRBV27, the J gene TRBJ2-1, with TRBD2 matching over 12 bases. V trimming: 5 bases; J trimming: 5 bases; junction bases outside the gene matches: 7. Germline V CDR1 and CDR2: MNHEY, SMNVEV (reference sequence). This CDR3 spans 16 amino acids. Here the CDR3 DNA reads TGTGCCAGCAGTACTGCGGGACTAGCGGGCCACAATGAGCAGTTCTTC. Amino acids: CASSTAGLAGHNEQFF.

This rearrangement joins TRBV18 to TRBJ1-5; D is perhaps TRBD1 (5 bases). The CDR3 is 17 amino acids. With 1 base removed from V and 5 bases from J, the gap between germline ends came to 18 bases. Germline V gene sequence: CDR1 KGHSH, CDR2 LQKENI. CDR3 amino acids: CASSPLPWQRGDQPQHF. The DNA for the CDR3 is TGTGCCAGCTCACCACTCCCTTGGCAGAGAGGGGATCAGCCCCAGCATTTT.

A remark on this clone: A junction boundary mismatches the germline segment, possibly from a read error. The chain carries TRBV4-2 and TRBJ2-7, with TRBD2 identical over 9 bases. The CDR3 sequence is 17 residues long. Germline-derived CDR1 and CDR2 are LGHNA and YNFKEQ. This CDR3 reads CASSQGALAGRSSEQYF. DNA for the CDR3: TGTGCCAGCAGCCAAGGGGCTCTAGCGGGAAGGTCCTCCGAGCAGTACTTC.

The chain uses TRBV7-6 and TRBJ2-2; 8 bases agree with TRBD2. Germline V gives CDR1 SGHVS, CDR2 FNYEAQ. Trimming cost V 0 bases and J 4 bases; bases outside gene matches: 7. The length of the CDR3 is 17 residues. CDR3 residues: CASSLALSGSATGELFF. The CDR3 DNA is TGTGCCAGCAGCTTAGCCCTAAGCGGGAGCGCCACCGGGGAGCTGTTTTTT.

This chain uses TRBV5-6 with TRBJ2-2; D perhaps matches TRBD2 (6 bases). CDR1 is SGHDT, CDR2 YYEEEE, per germline. The germline V and J ends were trimmed by 2 bases and 3 bases, with 11 bases remaining between them. There are 15 residues in the CDR3. DNA for the CDR3: TGTGCCAGCAGCTTTCTTGGCGGGGACACCGGGGAGCTGTTTTTT. Residues: CASSFLGGDTGELFF.

The chain has TRBV30 and TRBJ1-1; D not certain. The germline CDR1 and CDR2 sequences are GTSNPN and SVGIG (reference sequence). The CDR3 has 14 residues. Trimming removed 2 bases from V and 4 bases from J, with 14 bases in between. CDR3 sequence (DNA): TGTGCCTGGAGTAGGAGCGGGAGACCCACTGAAGCTTTCTTT. This translates into CAWSRSGRPTEAFF.

This rearrangement joins TRBV28 to TRBJ1-1, with D perhaps TRBD1 (6 bases). The germline V gene has CDR1 MDHEN and CDR2 SYDVKM. The V and J ends lost 6 bases and 2 bases respectively, with 7 bases between them. The CDR3 is 12 amino acids. The CDR3 DNA reads TGTGCCAGCAGCAGGGGTAACACTGAAGCTTTCTTT. Translated, it gives CASSRGNTEAFF.

The V call is TRBV30, the J call TRBJ2-2; 9 nucleotides line up with TRBD2. V shed 0 bases, J shed 6 bases, and the junction held 8 bases outside the gene matches. The CDR3 consists of 16 residues. Germline-derived CDR1 and CDR2 are GTSNPN and SVGIG (reference sequence). CDR3 sequence (DNA): TGTGCCTGGAGTGTACGGGGCGGGAGGGCCCCCGGGGAGCTGTTTTTT. It yields the protein CAWSVRGGRAPGELFF.

The rearrangement joins TRBV10-1 to TRBJ1-1; D gene unclear. The CDR3 extends over 13 amino acids. With 7 bases removed from V and 0 bases from J, the gap between germline ends came to 9 bases. CDR1 WNHNN and CDR2 SYGVQD come from the germline V gene (reference sequence). The CDR3 is CASKRSLNTEAFF. CDR3 nucleotides: TGCGCCAGCAAACGGTCGCTGAACACTGAAGCTTTCTTT.

The chain couples TRBV6-6 to TRBJ1-4; D is ambiguous. V was trimmed by 8 bases and J by 8 bases, leaving 21 bases between them. Germline V CDR1 and CDR2: MNHNY, SVGAGI (reference sequence). This CDR3 spans 15 amino acids. The DNA for the CDR3 is TGTGCCAGCCGCTCCACCTTCGGAGGGTACGAAAAACTGTTTTTT. Translated: CASRSTFGGYEKLFF.

V and J are TRBV7-2 and TRBJ1-5; D perhaps matches TRBD1 (6 bases). Trimming removed 1 base from V and 6 bases from J, with 10 bases in between. Germline V gives CDR1 SGHTA, CDR2 FQGNSA. CDR3 length: 14 amino acids. CDR3 sequence (DNA): TGTGCCAGCAGCTTAGTAGGGGGGATTCAGCCCCAGCATTTT. Encoded protein: CASSLVGGIQPQHF.

The rearrangement joins TRBV28 to TRBJ2-5; D is perhaps TRBD2 (7 bases). CDR1 and CDR2 from the germline V gene are MDHEN and SYDVKM. V was clipped by 8 bases and J by 5 bases, with 18 bases between them. The CDR3 has 14 amino acids. The CDR3 bases are TGTGCCAGCGGGCACAGGGAGGGAGTGGAGACCCAGTACTTC. It specifies CASGHREGVETQYF.

The chain joins TRBV20-1 to TRBJ1-5; the D is unclear. The CDR3 is 11 amino acids. The germline gives CDR1 DFQATT, CDR2 SNEGSKA (reference sequence). V shed 3 bases and J shed 4 bases, with 4 bases lying between them. The CDR3 reads CSARGNQPQHF. CDR3 coding DNA: TGCAGTGCTAGGGGGAATCAGCCCCAGCATTTT.

The chain recombines TRBV19 with TRBJ2-7; D possibly uses TRBD1 or TRBD2 (5 bases each). This CDR3 has 15 amino acids. Germline loops: CDR1 LNHDA, CDR2 SQIVND (reference sequence). Trimming pared 3 bases from V and 2 bases from J, leaving 14 bases between. The CDR3 nucleotides are TGTGCCAGTAGTATCCTCCGGGACGGACCCTACGAGCAGTACTTC. Protein product: CASSILRDGPYEQYF.

The sample holds one count of this clone. The chain has TRBV7-8 and TRBJ2-6; D possibly corresponds to TRBD2 (5 bases). The CDR3 spans 20 residues. Germline CDR1 is SGHVS and CDR2 is FQNEAQ. V lost 8 bases to trimming and J lost 1 base, with 27 bases between them. The CDR3, as DNA: TGTGCCAGCGAGGGATTCCGCCCCGGTCCGGAGCGGTCTGGGGCCAACGTCCTGACTTTC. Encoded protein: CASEGFRPGPERSGANVLTF.

The chain links TRBV30 to TRBJ2-7, with D hard to call. The CDR3 runs 11 residues. Germline lookup yields CDR1 GTSNPN and CDR2 SVGIG (reference sequence). The germline V and J ends were trimmed by 2 bases and 5 bases, with 7 bases remaining between them. The CDR3 DNA follows: TGTGCCTGGAGTCCCCGTGACGAGCAGTACTTC. Its protein product is CAWSPRDEQYF.

This clone was recorded once. This chain connects TRBV10-3 to TRBJ2-7; a weak D match, TRBD2 (5 bases). The germline gives CDR1 ENHRY, CDR2 SYGVKD. Trimming took 4 bases from V and 0 from J, leaving 7 bases between them. The CDR3 is 13 residues long. CDR3 residues: CAISVGSSYEQYF. The CDR3 DNA is TGTGCCATCAGTGTTGGGAGCTCCTACGAGCAGTACTTC.

This clone is a singleton in its sample. V and J are TRBV9 and TRBJ2-1; a possible D gene is TRBD2 (7 bases). The length of the CDR3 is 20 residues. Germline values: CDR1 SGDLS, CDR2 YYNGEE. V gave up 7 bases and J gave up 9 bases, with 38 bases separating them. The CDR3 is CASPSNRVNSAGEVRGEQFF. The CDR3 DNA reads as TGTGCCAGCCCTTCTAACAGGGTTAATTCGGCGGGAGAGGTAAGGGGTGAGCAGTTCTTC.

This rearrangement joins TRBV5-1 to TRBJ2-1; TRBD2 agrees at 14 bases. This CDR3 region has 19 residues. The V gene end was trimmed by 3 bases and the J gene end by 6 bases; junction bases not matched to a gene: 14. In germline, CDR1 is SGHRS, CDR2 YFSETQ. CDR3 DNA sequence: TGCGCCAGCAGCTCCTTGGGGACTAGCGGGAGAAAGAGGCCCAATGAGCAGTTCTTC. Its translation is CASSSLGTSGRKRPNEQFF. The full variable domain, completed using reference TRBV5-1 and TRBJ2-1, is KAGVTQTPRYLIKTRGQQVTLSCSPISGHRSVSWYQQTPGQGLQFLFEYFSETQRNKGNFPGRFSGRQFSNSRSEMNVSTLELGDSALYLCASSSLGTSGRKRPNEQFFGPGTRLTVL.

This clone rates as medium-sized. The CDR3 region has the DNA TGTGCCAGCTTTAGCGTTTCCTACGAGCAGTACTTC. It encodes CASFSVSYEQYF. The V call is TRBV27, the J call TRBJ2-7, with D perhaps matching TRBD2 (5 bases). The germline V gene has CDR1 MNHEY and CDR2 SMNVEV (reference sequence). The CDR3 extends over 12 amino acids. Trimming removed 8 bases at V and 1 base at J, with 9 bases between.

V is TRBV6-6 and J is TRBJ2-7; 9 nucleotides line up with TRBD1. The CDR3 consists of 15 residues. J gave up 4 bases and V 2 bases, and 6 bases lay outside the gene matches. Germline V gives CDR1 MNHNY, CDR2 SVGAGI (reference sequence). The CDR3 bases are TGTGCCAGCAGTTACCCGGACAGGGGCCGATACGAGCAGTACTTC. Translation gives CASSYPDRGRYEQYF.

The chain employs TRBV9 and TRBJ2-2; 7 nucleotides align to TRBD2. Germline values: CDR1 SGDLS, CDR2 YYNGEE. The CDR3 has 16 amino acids. The V gene end was trimmed by 0 bases and the J gene end by 5 bases; junction bases not matched to a gene: 7. The CDR3 loop is CASSVASWRETGELFF. Here the CDR3 DNA reads TGTGCCAGCAGCGTAGCGAGCTGGCGGGAGACCGGGGAGCTGTTTTTT. Full variable domain (missing parts from reference TRBV9 and TRBJ2-2): DSGVTQTPKHLITATGQRVTLRCSPRSGDLSVYWYQQSLDQGLQFLIQYYNGEERAKGNILERFSAQQFPDLHSELNLSSLELGDSALYFCASSVASWRETGELFFGEGSRLTVL.

V is TRBV6-5 and J is TRBJ1-6; 7 bases agree with TRBD1. J was trimmed by 10 bases and V by 2 bases; bases with no gene match: 5. The CDR3 has 14 residues. Germline V lookup: CDR1 MNHEY, CDR2 SVGAGI. The CDR3 sequence is CASSYGGDSSPLHF. The DNA of the CDR3 is TGTGCCAGCAGTTACGGGGGGGACAGCTCACCCCTCCACTTT.

The chain has TRBV7-2 and TRBJ2-7; TRBD2 might be the D (5 bases). Germline loops: CDR1 SGHTA, CDR2 FQGNSA. There are 15 residues in the CDR3. Trimming removed 1 base at V and 0 bases at J, with 10 bases between. CDR3 loop: CASSLGGPSSYEQYF. Written as DNA, the CDR3 is TGTGCCAGCAGCTTAGGCGGGCCTAGCTCCTACGAGCAGTACTTC.

The chain uses TRBV19 and TRBJ2-3, with D unresolved. The CDR3 is 14 amino acids. V lost 5 bases and J 6 bases, leaving 15 bases between the germline ends. Germline CDR1 reads LNHDA; CDR2 reads SQIVND (reference sequence). CDR3 nucleotides: TGTGCCAGTAGTCCGACCGGGCTGGCTGATACGCAGTATTTT. Translating gives CASSPTGLADTQYF.

The chain recombines TRBV6-5 with TRBJ2-7; the D gene is possibly TRBD2 (5 bases). Germline CDR1 MNHEY, CDR2 SVGAGI. With 8 bases removed from V and 4 bases from J, the gap between germline ends came to 12 bases. The CDR3 totals 12 residues. The CDR3 bases are TGTGCCAGCCTCTCGGAGGCTTACGAGCAGTACTTC. Protein sequence: CASLSEAYEQYF.

This clone was seen a single time. The chain couples TRBV30 to TRBJ2-7, with 7 bases that match TRBD2. This CDR3 contains 14 residues. Trimming took 3 bases from V and 4 from J; bases not matched to a gene: 9. The germline V gene encodes CDR1 GTSNPN and CDR2 SVGIG (reference sequence). As DNA, the CDR3 is TGTGCCTGGAGGCCACCTCGCGGGGGTTACGAGCAGTACTTC. Translated, it gives CAWRPPRGGYEQYF.

V usage is TRBV21-1 and J usage is TRBJ2-7; whether TRBD2, the table's D call, matches the DNA was not checked. TRBV21-1 is a documented pseudogene. This CDR3 contains 9 residues. CDR3 coding DNA: TGTGCCAGCAGCAATCCCATTTCGGTC. Translating gives CASSNPISV.